This is a list of T cell receptor beta chains from one sample in a study of shared clonotypes between healthy human individuals. The method was immunoSEQ multiplex PCR; TCRdb's version includes in-frame clones alone and lacks a portion of them. The sample shows about 490,000 clones, approximately 78% of them seen only once. Sequences were obtained from PBMCs. These TCRs come from a woman in her thirties or forties in good health. Some clones in this sample may be carry-over from other donors' samples. The conserved cysteine and the conserved F or W are not part of the CDR3 here. The listing skips clone size in some rows; elsewhere it reads once, few, many or a size class.

clone_size	v_call	j_call	cdr3_aa
NA	TRBV27	TRBJ2-2	ASRQLAGGDTGELF
NA	TRBV27	TRBJ1-2	ASTPGQGRNYGYT
NA	TRBV15	TRBJ2-7	ATSRSGTSGMYEQY
NA	TRBV7-9	TRBJ1-4	ASSLGGQTNEKLF
many	TRBV27	TRBJ1-5	ASSFSSTGRQPQH
once	TRBV10-2	TRBJ2-7	ASRQREGPYEQY
NA	TRBV30	TRBJ1-3	AWSGGQGDSTGNTIY
NA	TRBV7-2	TRBJ2-7	ASSPYAGSYEQY
NA	TRBV28	TRBJ1-5	ASSLNRNSNQPQH
NA	TRBV7-2	TRBJ2-2	ASSLGPRAATDTGELF
NA	TRBV18	TRBJ2-7	ASSPPGRTGGEQY
NA	TRBV7-2	TRBJ2-1	ASSLRGALVDEQF
NA	TRBV28	TRBJ2-5	ASSPRLAGAGETQY
NA	TRBV23-1	TRBJ2-1	ASSPPAGPHNEQF
NA	TRBV6-1	TRBJ1-4	ASTAAGEKLF
NA	TRBV5-1	TRBJ1-4	ASSLGSEGEKLF
NA	TRBV18	TRBJ2-7	ASSPRTASYEQY
NA	TRBV5-1	TRBJ2-5	ASSLEGWKETQY
NA	TRBV28	TRBJ2-3	ASSLSISGSGAQY
once	TRBV7-6	TRBJ1-3	ASSAQGAAGNTIY
few	TRBV5-1	TRBJ1-2	ASSHGQEGVYGYT
NA	TRBV28	NA	ASSPPPLGGSRYEQY
NA	TRBV11-2	TRBJ2-1	ASSRNPGAGDEQF
NA	TRBV7-2	TRBJ1-1	ASSSGRTTEAF
NA	TRBV7-2	TRBJ2-7	ASSLNGREGEQY
NA	TRBV28	TRBJ2-1	ASSSPLGGGPVYNEQF
once	TRBV7-8	TRBJ2-2	ASSPHTTGELF
NA	TRBV5-1	TRBJ1-5	ASSLRSDQPQH
NA	TRBV6-6	TRBJ2-7	ASGTQPPVRQY
NA	TRBV10-1	TRBJ2-1	ASSETSGYNEQF
few	TRBV11-2	TRBJ2-7	ASSLGGVSEQY
NA	TRBV7-9	TRBJ1-2	ASSSLQDYGYT
NA	TRBV7-3	TRBJ2-3	ASSPYRAASTDTQY
NA	TRBV20-1	TRBJ2-1	SAGRGLEQF
NA	TRBV7-3	TRBJ2-1	ASSLGVGQEQF
NA	TRBV28	TRBJ2-2	ASSLWLIAGELF
NA	TRBV4-3	TRBJ1-2	ASKRDRSNYGYT
NA	TRBV15	TRBJ2-2	ATSREGVDTGELF
NA	TRBV28	TRBJ1-1	ASSLWGGDEAF
NA	TRBV5-1	TRBJ1-6	ASSPSGTDNSPLH
NA	TRBV30	TRBJ1-1	AWSVKGGGPGYYMNTEAF
NA	TRBV27	TRBJ2-5	ASKRTGAQETQY
NA	TRBV18	TRBJ1-1	ASSSLGGTEAF
NA	TRBV2	TRBJ2-3	ASSAGTSGPPSTDTQY
once	TRBV13	TRBJ2-7	ASSLATRRSSYEQY
NA	TRBV7-2	TRBJ2-2	ASSLGAGRGTGELF
NA	TRBV27	TRBJ2-7	ASSFRRGYEQY
few	TRBV19	TRBJ2-6	ASSRYGQHSGANVLT
NA	TRBV7-9	TRBJ2-7	ASSPPGSYEQY
NA	TRBV7-3	TRBJ1-2	ASSLRQGHGYT
once	TRBV18	TRBJ2-1	ASSLLAGDRYEQF
NA	TRBV11-3	TRBJ2-1	ASSPGQGSYNEQF
NA	TRBV20-1	TRBJ2-1	SASDQQV
NA	TRBV28	TRBJ1-2	ASSLSGELVYGYT
NA	TRBV9	TRBJ2-7	ASSAGTATYEQY